This is a list of T cell receptor beta chains from one sample in a study of T cells in Graves' hyperthyroidism and ophthalmopathy. MiXCR was run by TCRdb on the multiplex PCR reads, yielding one entry per CDR3 protein. The sample has around 340,000 distinct CDR3 sequences, under 25% seen once. The material sequenced was blood. These receptors were obtained from a woman aged 45-60 years with Graves' hyperthyroidism. CDR3s include the opening cysteine and the closing phenylalanine or tryptophan. Fields, in order: V gene, clone size, D gene, J gene, CDR3 protein, CDR3 DNA. The D gene is left open where the match is weak. Clone size is shown for a subset of rows, as once, few, many or a class of expanded clone.

TRBV2	NA	NA	TRBJ2-7	CASSKPLTEIYEQYF	TGTGCCAGCAGCAAACCCCTGACAGAGATCTACGAGCAGTACTTC
TRBV29-1	NA	NA	TRBJ1-5	CSVGGISNQPQHF	TGCAGCGTTGGGGGGATTAGCAATCAGCCCCAGCATTTT
TRBV10-3	many	TRBD1	TRBJ1-1	CAITEGQPNTEAFF	TGTGCCATCACCGAGGGACAGCCGAACACTGAAGCTTTCTTT
TRBV9	NA	NA	TRBJ2-7	CASSSSPGNYEQYF	TGTGCCAGCAGCTCAAGCCCAGGGAACTACGAGCAGTACTTC
TRBV15	few	NA	TRBJ2-4	CATSTGALLAKNIQYF	TGTGCCACCAGCACGGGAGCGCTATTAGCCAAAAACATTCAGTACTTC
TRBV28	many	NA	TRBJ1-2	CASTLVGEGYTF	TGTGCCAGCACCCTCGTGGGAGAGGGCTACACCTTC
TRBV6-2/TRBV6-3	few	TRBD1	TRBJ2-1	CASSTPRDRVDNEQFF	TGTGCCAGCAGTACCCCCCGGGACAGGGTAGACAATGAGCAGTTCTTC
TRBV6-1	many	NA	TRBJ1-4	CASSEATGANEKLFF	TGTGCCAGCAGTGAAGCGACGGGTGCTAATGAAAAACTGTTTTTT
TRBV11-2	many	NA	TRBJ2-3	CASSLRRGLDTQYF	TGTGCCAGCAGCCTCAGAAGGGGTTTGGATACGCAGTATTTT
TRBV5-6	many	NA	TRBJ1-1	CASSSLGNTEAFF	TGTGCCAGCAGCTCCCTGGGGAACACTGAAGCTTTCTTT
TRBV25-1	NA	TRBD2	TRBJ2-1	CASSDSGGLDNEQFF	TGTGCCAGCAGTGATAGCGGGGGGTTGGACAATGAGCAGTTCTTC
TRBV20-1	few	TRBD1	TRBJ2-1	CSAIIEGAEQFF	TGCAGTGCTATTATTGAGGGGGCTGAGCAGTTCTTC
TRBV20-1	many	TRBD1	TRBJ2-1	CSASWDRDNEQFF	TGCAGTGCTAGTTGGGACAGAGACAATGAGCAGTTCTTC
TRBV27	many	NA	TRBJ1-2	CASSFGGANYGYTF	TGTGCCAGCAGTTTTGGGGGCGCTAACTATGGCTACACCTTC
TRBV28	NA	NA	TRBJ2-7	CASSFYDVAEQYF	TGTGCCAGCAGTTTTTATGACGTCGCCGAGCAGTACTTC
TRBV6-2/TRBV6-3	many	TRBD1	TRBJ1-2	CASSLGGTVANYGYTF	TGTGCCAGCAGTCTGGGGGGGACAGTAGCTAACTATGGCTACACCTTC
TRBV6-1	NA	TRBD2	TRBJ2-1	CASRRGLEGTEQFF	TGTGCCAGCCGCAGAGGACTAGAGGGGACCGAGCAGTTCTTC
TRBV7-9	many	TRBD1	TRBJ2-5	CASSLFGDRGGRETQYF	TGTGCCAGCAGCTTGTTTGGGGACAGGGGAGGTCGGGAGACCCAGTACTTC
TRBV11-2	many	NA	TRBJ1-5	CASSLEGLGNQPQHF	TGTGCCAGCAGCTTAGAGGGGTTGGGCAATCAGCCCCAGCATTTT
TRBV30	many	TRBD2	TRBJ2-1	CAWSPGTSYNEQFF	TGTGCCTGGAGTCCCGGGACTAGTTACAATGAGCAGTTCTTC
TRBV29-1	many	TRBD2	TRBJ2-7	CSGSSGRGYEQYF	TGCAGCGGCAGTAGCGGGAGAGGATACGAGCAGTACTTC
TRBV3-1	many	NA	TRBJ2-1	CASSQVRNEQFF	TGTGCCAGCAGCCAAGTGCGCAATGAGCAGTTCTTC
TRBV10-3	few	TRBD1	TRBJ2-1	CATNDGDRGVSQFF	TGTGCCACCAATGACGGGGACAGGGGAGTATCGCAGTTCTTC
TRBV2	NA	NA	TRBJ2-3	CASSPDSYTDTQYF	TGTGCCAGCAGTCCGGATTCGTATACAGATACGCAGTATTTT
TRBV7-8	many	NA	TRBJ1-5	CASSLVRDQPQHF	TGTGCCAGCAGCTTAGTTAGGGACCAGCCCCAGCATTTT
TRBV7-8	NA	TRBD2	TRBJ2-1	CASSRGLAGGRYNEQFF	TGTGCCAGCAGCCGAGGACTAGCGGGAGGTCGCTACAATGAGCAGTTCTTC
TRBV12-3/TRBV12-4	many	NA	TRBJ1-2	CASSFGSAGNGYTF	TGTGCCAGCAGTTTCGGCTCGGCAGGGAACGGCTACACCTTC
TRBV7-8	NA	NA	TRBJ1-5	CASSLASSSRPTQPRHF	TGTGCCAGCAGCTTAGCAAGTTCGTCTAGGCCCACTCAGCCCCGGCATTTT
TRBV30	many	NA	TRBJ1-2	CAWSGAAGSYGYTF	TGTGCCTGGAGTGGGGCGGCAGGAAGCTATGGCTACACCTTC
TRBV11-1	many	NA	TRBJ1-1	CAILGGTDTEAFF	TGTGCCATATTGGGGGGTACGGACACTGAAGCTTTCTTT
TRBV12-3/TRBV12-4	NA	NA	TRBJ1-2	CASSIGYGYTF	TGTGCCAGCAGTATCGGGTATGGCTACACCTTC
TRBV12-3/TRBV12-4	many	TRBD1	TRBJ1-2	CASKSGQGRYGYTF	TGTGCCAGCAAGAGTGGACAGGGAAGGTATGGCTACACCTTC
TRBV7-9	many	TRBD2	TRBJ2-1	CASSRYTGTRDVNEQFF	TGTGCCAGCAGCCGGTATACCGGGACTAGAGACGTAAATGAGCAGTTCTTC
TRBV11-2	NA	TRBD2	TRBJ2-7	CASSQGLANYEQYF	TGTGCCAGCAGCCAGGGACTAGCCAACTACGAGCAGTACTTC
TRBV11-2	few	NA	TRBJ2-7	CATQTIASYEQYF	TGTGCCACCCAAACTATAGCATCCTACGAGCAGTACTTC
TRBV5-6	few	TRBD1	TRBJ2-7	CASSFSGQGLDYEQYF	TGTGCCAGCAGCTTTTCAGGACAGGGGCTCGATTACGAGCAGTACTTC
TRBV9	NA	TRBD1	TRBJ1-3	CASSGGGTGLSGNTIYF	TGTGCCAGCAGCGGGGGGGGGACAGGACTTTCTGGAAACACCATATATTTT
TRBV12-3/TRBV12-4	NA	TRBD1	TRBJ2-3	CASSYRGPSTDTQYF	TGTGCCAGCAGTTACAGGGGCCCTAGCACAGATACGCAGTATTTT
TRBV9	many	NA	TRBJ1-2	CASSGEDYGYTF	TGTGCCAGCAGCGGGGAGGACTATGGCTACACCTTC
TRBV5-1	few	TRBD2	TRBJ2-4	CASSLGTSGIGIQYF	TGCGCCAGCAGCTTAGGGACTAGCGGGATTGGCATTCAGTACTTC